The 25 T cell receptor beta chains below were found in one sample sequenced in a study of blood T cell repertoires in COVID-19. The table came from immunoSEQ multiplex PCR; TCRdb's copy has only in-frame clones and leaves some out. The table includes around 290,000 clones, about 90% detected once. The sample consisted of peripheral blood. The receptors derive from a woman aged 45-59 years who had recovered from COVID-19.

Here the CDR3 reads CASSIGTSGRGIYNEQFF. DNA for the CDR3: TGTGCCAGTAGTATAGGGACTAGCGGGAGAGGGATCTACAATGAGCAGTTCTTC. The chain links TRBV19 to TRBJ2-1; the match to TRBD2 covers 13 bases. This CDR3 region has 18 residues. CDR1 and CDR2 from the germline V gene are LNHDA and SQIVND (reference sequence). The junction had 6 bases not matched to a gene; V was cut back by 1 base and J by 3 bases. The entire variable domain, with the rest obtained from reference TRBV19 and TRBJ2-1, is as follows: DGGITQSPKYLFRKEGQNVTLSCEQNLNHDAMYWYRQDPGQGLRLIYYSQIVNDFQKGDIAEGYSVSREKKESFPLTVTSAQKNPTAFYLCASSIGTSGRGIYNEQFFGPGTRLTVL.

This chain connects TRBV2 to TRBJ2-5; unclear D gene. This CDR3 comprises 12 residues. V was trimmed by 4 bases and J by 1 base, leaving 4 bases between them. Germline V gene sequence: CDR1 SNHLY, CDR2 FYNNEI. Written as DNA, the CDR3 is TGTGCCAGCAGTGGGCTCCAAGAGACCCAGTACTTC. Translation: CASSGLQETQYF.

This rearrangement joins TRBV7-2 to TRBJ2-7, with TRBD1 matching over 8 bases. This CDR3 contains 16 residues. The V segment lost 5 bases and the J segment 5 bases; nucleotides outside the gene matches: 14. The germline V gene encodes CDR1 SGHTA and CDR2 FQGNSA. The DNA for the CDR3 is TGTGCCAGCAGCACACCGAGGACAGGGAGAATGGACGAGCAGTACTTC. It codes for CASSTPRTGRMDEQYF.

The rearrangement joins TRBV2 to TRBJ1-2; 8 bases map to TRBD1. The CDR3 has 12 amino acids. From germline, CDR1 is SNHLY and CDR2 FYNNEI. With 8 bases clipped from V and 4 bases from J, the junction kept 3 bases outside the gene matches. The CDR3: CASGTGTYGYTF. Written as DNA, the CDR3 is TGTGCCAGCGGGACAGGAACCTATGGCTACACCTTC.

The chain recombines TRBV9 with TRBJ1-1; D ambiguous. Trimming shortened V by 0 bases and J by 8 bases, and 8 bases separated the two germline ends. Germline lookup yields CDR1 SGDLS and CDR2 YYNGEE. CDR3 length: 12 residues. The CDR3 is CASSVAGKEAFF. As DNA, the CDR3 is TGTGCCAGCAGCGTAGCCGGGAAAGAAGCTTTCTTT.

The CDR3 sequence: CASSVQRQGKQYF. For the CDR3, the DNA is TGTGCCAGTAGTGTCCAAAGACAGGGGAAACAGTACTTC. The genes are TRBV19 and TRBJ2-7, with 8 positions matching TRBD1. V lost 5 bases, J lost 10 bases, and 10 bases stayed unmatched. From germline, CDR1 is LNHDA and CDR2 SQIVND (reference sequence). The CDR3 loop spans 13 amino acids.

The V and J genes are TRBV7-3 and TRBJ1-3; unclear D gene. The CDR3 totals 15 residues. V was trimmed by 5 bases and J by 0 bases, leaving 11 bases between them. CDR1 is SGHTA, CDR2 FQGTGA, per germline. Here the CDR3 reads CASSHSGGSGNTIYF. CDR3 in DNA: TGTGCCAGCAGCCACTCCGGAGGCTCTGGAAACACCATATATTTT.

CDR3 coding DNA: TGTGCCAGCAGCTTGATCGGACAGGGGGCGCGATCGGGGGAGCAGTACTTC. Translation gives CASSLIGQGARSGEQYF. The chain carries TRBV5-6 and TRBJ2-7; 11 bases are shared with TRBD1. Germline values: CDR1 SGHDT, CDR2 YYEEEE. This CDR3 has 17 residues. V shed 1 base, J shed 7 bases, and the junction held 13 bases outside the gene matches.

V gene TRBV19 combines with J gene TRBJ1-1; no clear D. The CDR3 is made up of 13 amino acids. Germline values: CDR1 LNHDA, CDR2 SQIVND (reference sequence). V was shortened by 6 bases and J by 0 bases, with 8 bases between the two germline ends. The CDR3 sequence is CASSHTVNTEAFF. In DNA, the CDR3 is TGTGCCAGTAGCCATACAGTGAACACTGAAGCTTTCTTT.

The CDR3 nucleotides read TGTGCCAGCAGTGAAACTGTGGGCTACACCTTC. This codes for CASSETVGYTF. The chain combines TRBV6-1 with TRBJ1-2; D uncertain. V was shortened by 2 bases and J by 8 bases, with 6 bases between the two germline ends. Germline CDR1 reads MNHNS; CDR2 reads SASEGT. CDR3 length: 11 residues.

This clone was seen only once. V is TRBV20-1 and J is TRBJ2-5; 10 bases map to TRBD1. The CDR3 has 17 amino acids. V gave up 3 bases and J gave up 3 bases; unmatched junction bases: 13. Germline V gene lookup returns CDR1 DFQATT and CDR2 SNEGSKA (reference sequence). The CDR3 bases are TGCAGTGCTAGTCACTCTGACAGGGGGCGTTTTGAAGAGACCCAGTACTTC. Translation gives CSASHSDRGRFEETQYF.

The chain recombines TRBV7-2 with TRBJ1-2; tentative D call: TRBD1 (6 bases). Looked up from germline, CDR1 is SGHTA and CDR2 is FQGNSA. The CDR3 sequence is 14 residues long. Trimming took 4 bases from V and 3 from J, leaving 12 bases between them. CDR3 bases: TGTGCCAGCAGCTCTACGACAGGCGACTATGGCTACACCTTC. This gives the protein CASSSTTGDYGYTF.

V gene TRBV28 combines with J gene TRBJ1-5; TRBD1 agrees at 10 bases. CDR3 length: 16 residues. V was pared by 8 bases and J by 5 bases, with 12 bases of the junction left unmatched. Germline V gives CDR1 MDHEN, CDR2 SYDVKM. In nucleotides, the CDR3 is TGTGCCAGCTCGGGACAGGGGAGAGTGGAGGATCAGCCCCAGCATTTT. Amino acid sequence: CASSGQGRVEDQPQHF.

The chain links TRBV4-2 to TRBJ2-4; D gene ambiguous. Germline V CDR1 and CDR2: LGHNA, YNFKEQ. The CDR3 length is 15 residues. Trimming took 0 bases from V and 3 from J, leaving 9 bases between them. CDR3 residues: CASSQEFTGKNIQYF. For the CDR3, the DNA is TGTGCCAGCAGCCAAGAATTCACTGGCAAAAACATTCAGTACTTC.

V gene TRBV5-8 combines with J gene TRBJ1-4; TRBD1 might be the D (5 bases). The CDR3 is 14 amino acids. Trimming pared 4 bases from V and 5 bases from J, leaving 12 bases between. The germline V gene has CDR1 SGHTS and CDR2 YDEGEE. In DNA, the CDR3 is TGTGCCAGCAGCCGAGCCCGGACAAATGAAAAACTGTTTTTT. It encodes CASSRARTNEKLFF.

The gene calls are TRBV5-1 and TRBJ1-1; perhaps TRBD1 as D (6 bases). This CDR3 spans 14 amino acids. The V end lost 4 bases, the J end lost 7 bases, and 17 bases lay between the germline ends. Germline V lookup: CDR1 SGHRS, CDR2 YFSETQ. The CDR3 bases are TGCGCCAGCAGCATCACAGGGTCGGGTGGTGAAGCTTTCTTT. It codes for CASSITGSGGEAFF.

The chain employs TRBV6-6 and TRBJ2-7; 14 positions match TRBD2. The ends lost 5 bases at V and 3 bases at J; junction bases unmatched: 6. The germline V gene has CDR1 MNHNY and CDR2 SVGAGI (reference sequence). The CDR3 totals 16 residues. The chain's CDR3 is CASSVTGLAGDYEQYF. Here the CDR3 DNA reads TGTGCCAGCAGTGTCACGGGACTAGCGGGGGACTACGAGCAGTACTTC.

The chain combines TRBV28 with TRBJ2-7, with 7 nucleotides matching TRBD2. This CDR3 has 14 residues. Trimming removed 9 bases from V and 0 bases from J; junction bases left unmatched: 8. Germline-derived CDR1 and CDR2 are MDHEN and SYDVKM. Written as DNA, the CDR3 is TGTGCCAGTCAAAGTGGGGGGGTCTCCTACGAGCAGTACTTC. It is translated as CASQSGGVSYEQYF. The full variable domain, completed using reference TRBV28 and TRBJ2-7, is DVKVTQSSRYLVKRTGEKVFLECVQDMDHENMFWYRQDPGLGLRLIYFSYDVKMKEKGDIPEGYSVSREKKERFSLILESASTNQTSMYLCASQSGGVSYEQYFGPGTRLTVT.

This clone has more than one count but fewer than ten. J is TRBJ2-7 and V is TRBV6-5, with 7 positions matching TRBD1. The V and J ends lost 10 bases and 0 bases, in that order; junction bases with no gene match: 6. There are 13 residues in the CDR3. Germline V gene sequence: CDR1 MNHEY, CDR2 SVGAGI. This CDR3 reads CATNRGTSYEQYF. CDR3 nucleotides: TGTGCCACTAACAGGGGCACCTCCTACGAGCAGTACTTC.

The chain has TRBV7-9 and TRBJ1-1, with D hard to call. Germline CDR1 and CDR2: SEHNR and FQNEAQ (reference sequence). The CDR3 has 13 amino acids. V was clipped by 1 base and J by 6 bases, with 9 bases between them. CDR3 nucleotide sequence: TGTGCCAGCAGCTTAGGGGCGGGATCTGAAGCTTTCTTT. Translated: CASSLGAGSEAFF.

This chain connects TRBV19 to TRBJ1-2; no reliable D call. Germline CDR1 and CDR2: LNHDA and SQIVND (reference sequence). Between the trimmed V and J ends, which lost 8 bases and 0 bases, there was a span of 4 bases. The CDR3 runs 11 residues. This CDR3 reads CASDSNYGYTF. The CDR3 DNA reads TGTGCCAGTGACTCTAACTATGGCTACACCTTC.

CDR3 region: CASSQLDRRYGYTF. For the CDR3, the DNA is TGTGCCAGCTCACAACTAGACAGGCGCTATGGCTACACCTTC. The gene calls are TRBV18 and TRBJ1-2, with a possible D match to TRBD1 (6 bases). There are 14 residues in the CDR3. Trimming pared 4 bases from V and 4 bases from J, leaving 13 bases between. Germline CDR1 and CDR2: KGHSH and LQKENI.

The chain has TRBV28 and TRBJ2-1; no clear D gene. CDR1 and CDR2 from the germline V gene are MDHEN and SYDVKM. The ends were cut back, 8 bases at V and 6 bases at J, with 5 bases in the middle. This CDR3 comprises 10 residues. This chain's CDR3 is CASSVNEQFF. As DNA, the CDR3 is TGTGCCAGCTCTGTCAATGAGCAGTTCTTC.

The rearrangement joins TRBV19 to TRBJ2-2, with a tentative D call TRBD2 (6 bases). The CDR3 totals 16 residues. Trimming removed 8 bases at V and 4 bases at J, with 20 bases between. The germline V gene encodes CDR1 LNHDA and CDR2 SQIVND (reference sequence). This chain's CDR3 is CASSRGGEVSTGELFF. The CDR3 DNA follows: TGTGCCAGTTCCCGAGGAGGGGAAGTTAGCACCGGGGAGCTGTTTTTT.

CDR3 DNA: TGTGCCAGTAGACTAGCGGCTAGCACAGATACGCAGTATTTT. This translates into CASRLAASTDTQYF. The V call is TRBV5-6, the J call TRBJ2-3, with TRBD2 matching over 9 bases. Germline V gene sequence: CDR1 SGHDT, CDR2 YYEEEE. J gave up 0 bases and V 8 bases, and 4 bases lay outside the gene matches. The CDR3 length is 14 residues.